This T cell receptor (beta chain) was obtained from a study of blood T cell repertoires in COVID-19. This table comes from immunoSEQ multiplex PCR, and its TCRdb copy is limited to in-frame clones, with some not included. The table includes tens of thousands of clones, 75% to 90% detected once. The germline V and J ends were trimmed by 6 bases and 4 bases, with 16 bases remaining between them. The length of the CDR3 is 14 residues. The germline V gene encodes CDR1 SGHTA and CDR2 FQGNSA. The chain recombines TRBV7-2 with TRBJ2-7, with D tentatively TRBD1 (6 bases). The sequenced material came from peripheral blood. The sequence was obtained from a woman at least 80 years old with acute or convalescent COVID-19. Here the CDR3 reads CASSSPDRKYEQYF. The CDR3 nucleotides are TGTGCCAGCAGTTCACCGGACAGAAAATACGAGCAGTACTTC. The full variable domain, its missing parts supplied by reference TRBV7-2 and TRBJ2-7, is GAGVSQSPSNKVTEKGKDVELRCDPISGHTALYWYRQSLGQGLEFLIYFQGNSAPDKSGLPSDRFSAERTGGSVSTLTIQRTQQEDSAVYLCASSSPDRKYEQYFGPGTRLTVT.